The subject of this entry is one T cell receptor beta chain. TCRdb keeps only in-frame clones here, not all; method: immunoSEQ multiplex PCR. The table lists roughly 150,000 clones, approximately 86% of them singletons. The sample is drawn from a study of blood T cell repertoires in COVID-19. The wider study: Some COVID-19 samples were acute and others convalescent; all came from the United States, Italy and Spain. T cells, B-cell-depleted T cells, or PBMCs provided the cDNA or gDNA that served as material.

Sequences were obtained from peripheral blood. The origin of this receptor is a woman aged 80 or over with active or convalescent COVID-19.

The CDR3: CAWVRGAQDTQYF. CDR3 in DNA: TGTGCCTGGGTCCGGGGGGCGCAAGATACGCAGTATTTT. The rearrangement links TRBV30 to TRBJ2-3, with D maybe TRBD2 (7 bases). The CDR3 covers 13 residues. V gave up 5 bases and J gave up 5 bases, with 14 bases separating them. Germline CDR1 and CDR2: GTSNPN and SVGIG (reference sequence). The full variable domain, completed using reference TRBV30 and TRBJ2-3, is SQTIHQWPATLVQPVGSPLSLECTVEGTSNPNLYWYRQAAGRGLQLLFYSVGIGQISSEVPQNLSASRPQDRQFILSSKKLLLSDSGFYLCAWVRGAQDTQYFGPGTRLTVL.